This T cell receptor beta chain was obtained from a study of Graves' ophthalmopathy and Graves' hyperthyroidism. RNA transcripts yielded amplified TCR beta CDR3 regions. In the first round, RT-PCR was carried out with HTBI primers, and a multiplex PCR formed the second round. A single record per CDR3 protein comes from TCRdb applying MiXCR to the multiplex PCR reads. The sample lists a few hundred thousand distinct CDR3 sequences, 35% to 45% occurring once. Study-wide points: Cross-validated, the 13-signature model showed 87.88%/81.08% sensitivity/specificity, and 80%/75% in the test set.

The CDR3 has 16 amino acids. With 5 bases clipped from V and 3 bases from J, the junction kept 11 bases outside the gene matches. Germline CDR1 reads SEHNR; CDR2 reads FQNEAQ (reference sequence). For this clonotype: Its specificity is not known.

V gene TRBV7-9 combines with J gene TRBJ2-5; 8 positions agree with TRBD1. The sequence derives from an adult man with Graves' hyperthyroidism. The sample taken for sequencing was peripheral blood or thyroid tissue (not recorded which). CDR3 residues: CASSPLGADREETQYF. DNA of the CDR3: TGTGCCAGCAGCCCACTAGGGGCGGACAGGGAAGAGACCCAGTACTTC.